These T cell receptor beta chains were read from a single sample in a study of T cells in Graves' hyperthyroidism and ophthalmopathy. TCRdb processed the multiplex PCR reads anew with MiXCR; each CDR3 protein has one entry. The table lists more than 300,000 distinct CDR3 sequences, 18% of them singletons. Source material: blood. The origin of the receptors is a man aged 18 to 30 with Graves' ophthalmopathy. The CDR3 runs from the conserved cysteine through the conserved F or W. Fields, in order: D gene, J gene, clone size, V gene, CDR3 DNA, CDR3 protein. A D gene is named only where the DNA matches it firmly. Clone size, where shown, is once, few, many, or a class for clones that have expanded.

. TRBJ1-1 many TRBV7-8 TGTGCCAGCAGCTTAGGCAGGCTGAACACTGAAGCTTTCTTT CASSLGRLNTEAFF
. TRBJ1-2 . TRBV20-1 TGCAGTGTCGGACTGCACTATGGCTACACCTTC CSVGLHYGYTF
TRBD2 TRBJ2-3 . TRBV24-1 TGTGCCACCCGTCCTCGCGGGGGGGAAACAGATACGCAGTATTTT CATRPRGGETDTQYF
. TRBJ2-7 many TRBV20-1 TGCAGTGCTAGGGACCCGACCACTCCTTACGAGCAGTACTTC CSARDPTTPYEQYF
TRBD1 TRBJ2-2 . TRBV9 TGTGCCAGCAGCACCACAGGGGGCGCCGGCGGGGAGCTGTTTTTT CASSTTGGAGGELFF
TRBD2 TRBJ2-1 . TRBV6-1 TGTGCCAGCAGTGACAGGGACTACGACAATGAGCAGTTCTTC CASSDRDYDNEQFF
. TRBJ2-1 . TRBV9 TGTGCCAGCAGCGTAGAAGCCCAGGCGTTCCAGGAGCAGTTCTTC CASSVEAQAFQEQFF
. TRBJ2-7 many TRBV7-9 TGTGCCAGCAGCCCGACGGGGAGAGAGGACTTC CASSPTGREDF
. TRBJ2-7 many TRBV20-1 TGCAGTGCTGGAGTGAGGCCGACAAGCTCCTACGAGCAGTACTTC CSAGVRPTSSYEQYF
. TRBJ1-1 few TRBV6-5 TGTGCCAGCAGTTACTTAGAAGTGAACACTGAAGCTTTCTTT CASSYLEVNTEAFF
TRBD1 TRBJ2-4 . TRBV28 TGTGCCAGCAGTCCAAATCCGAGACAGGGGGACGAGAACATTCAGTACTTC CASSPNPRQGDENIQYF
. TRBJ2-2 few TRBV10-1 TGCGCCAGCAGTGCACGGGACATGTCCACCGGGGAGCTGTTTTTT CASSARDMSTGELFF
. TRBJ2-7 many TRBV27 TGTGCCAGCAGTCCCCGGAGTTTGGTATCCTACGAGCAGTACTTC CASSPRSLVSYEQYF
. TRBJ2-2 few TRBV6-5 TGTGCCAGCAGTTACCCTCGAAGGAGGGGTTCACCTTCGGGCGGGGAGCTGTTTTTT CASSYPRRRGSPSGGELFF
TRBD2 TRBJ2-5 . TRBV5-6 TGTGCCAGCAGCCGACTAGCGGGGGGGCCCATGGAGGAGACCCAGTACTTC CASSRLAGGPMEETQYF
. TRBJ2-3 many TRBV6-1 TGTGCCAGCAGTTACAGCGTTACCACAGATACGCAGTATTTT CASSYSVTTDTQYF
TRBD2 TRBJ2-3 many TRBV20-1 TGCAGTGCTAGAGATGTAGGCCGGGGGGGTGATACGCAGTATTTT CSARDVGRGGDTQYF
. TRBJ1-5 . TRBV19 TGTGCCAGTAGTAGGTTAATTGGGGGCAATCAGCCCCAGCATTTT CASSRLIGGNQPQHF
TRBD1 TRBJ2-2 few TRBV6-1 TGTGCCAGCAGTGGACAGGGGAAGGGCGGGGAGCTGTTTTTT CASSGQGKGGELFF
. TRBJ2-7 many TRBV4-1 TGCGCCAGCAGCCAAGGACACGAGCAGTACTTC CASSQGHEQYF
. TRBJ2-5 . TRBV7-8 TGTGCCAGCAGCTTAGCGCAGGCCGGAGAGGAGACCCAGTACTTC CASSLAQAGEETQYF
TRBD2 TRBJ2-3 many TRBV12-3/TRBV12-4 TGTGCCAGCATCCCTGGACGGGGGGGCGGCACAGATACGCAGTATTTT CASIPGRGGGTDTQYF
. TRBJ2-7 many TRBV5-1 TGCGCCAGCAGAAGGACAGAGTTTCTGAACTCCTACGAGCAGTACTTC CASRRTEFLNSYEQYF
. TRBJ1-6 few TRBV12-3/TRBV12-4 TGTGCCAGCAGCTCCGGGACTTGGAGCTCCTATAATTCACCCCTCCACTTT CASSSGTWSSYNSPLHF
. TRBJ2-3 many TRBV18 TGTGCCAGCTCCCCGGTGGGGTCAGCAGATACGCAGTATTTT CASSPVGSADTQYF
TRBD1 TRBJ1-1 many TRBV11-2 TGTGCCAGCAGCTCCCGGGACAGGGAGGTAACTGAAGCTTTCTTT CASSSRDREVTEAFF
. TRBJ1-5 . TRBV6-1 TGTGCCAGCAGTGGGGGGGCTGGGTATCAGCCCCAGCATTTT CASSGGAGYQPQHF
TRBD2 TRBJ2-1 . TRBV24-1 TGTGCCACCAGTCCGCGGGGGATCATGAATGAGCAGTTCTTC CATSPRGIMNEQFF
. TRBJ1-1 many TRBV28 TGTGCCAGCAGTTTTTCCCCCACAGCGAACACTGAAGCTTTCTTT CASSFSPTANTEAFF
TRBD2 TRBJ2-1 few TRBV10-3 TGTGCCATCAGTGAGTTAGCGGGGTACAATGAGCAGTTCTTC CAISELAGYNEQFF
. TRBJ2-5 many TRBV11-2 TGTGCCAGCAGCTTAGAACCGGGGCAAGAGACCCAGTACTTC CASSLEPGQETQYF
TRBD2 TRBJ2-3 many TRBV7-8 TGTGCCAGCAGCTTAGCTAGCGGGCTCAGCACAGATACGCAGTATTTT CASSLASGLSTDTQYF
. TRBJ1-2 many TRBV12-3/TRBV12-4 TGTGCCAGCAGTTTGGAGAGGAACCGAAAGGGCTACACCTTC CASSLERNRKGYTF
. TRBJ1-1 many TRBV7-2 TGTGCCAGCAGCTTAGGGGCAGGGCGAGCTTTCTTT CASSLGAGRAFF
. TRBJ2-2 few TRBV3-1 TGTGCCAGCAGCCGGTTGGACAACACCGGGGAGCTGTTTTTT CASSRLDNTGELFF
. TRBJ2-1 many TRBV13 TGTGCCAGCAGCTCCTCGGGGGACAATGAGCAGTTCTTC CASSSSGDNEQFF
TRBD2 TRBJ2-3 . TRBV11-3 TGTGCCAGCAGCTTCCCCCCGACTAGCGGGGCGACGCAGTATTTT CASSFPPTSGATQYF
. TRBJ2-1 few TRBV4-1 TGCGCCAGCAGCCGCTTCGGGCTACGAGTCGGCAATGAGCAGTTCTTC CASSRFGLRVGNEQFF
. TRBJ2-7 . TRBV20-1 TGCAGTGCTAATGAGGGGGGGCCGGGGGAGCAGTACTTC CSANEGGPGEQYF
. TRBJ2-2 few TRBV19 TGTGCCAGTAGTCATCGGACCTCGGGGAACACCGGGGAGCTGTTTTTT CASSHRTSGNTGELFF
. TRBJ1-2 few TRBV15 TGTGCCACCAGCAGAGATCGAGGGTCCGTATATTATGGCTACACCTTC CATSRDRGSVYYGYTF
TRBD1 TRBJ1-2 . TRBV7-9 TGTGCCAGCAGCTTAGGAACAGGGGTGGATGGCTACACCTTC CASSLGTGVDGYTF
TRBD1 TRBJ1-2 . TRBV13 TGTGCCAGCAGCGCCTCCGGGACAGCCTATGGCTACACCTTC CASSASGTAYGYTF
TRBD1 TRBJ1-5 many TRBV28 TGTGCCAGCAGTTTAGGGCGTGAGGGGGCACATCAGCCCCAGCATTTT CASSLGREGAHQPQHF
TRBD2 TRBJ2-3 . TRBV4-1 TGTGCCAGCAGCCAAGCGGTAACTAGCGGGGGGTCAGATACGCAGTATTTT CASSQAVTSGGSDTQYF
. TRBJ2-7 . TRBV6-1 TGTGCCAGCAGTGAAGGGGGGGGGGCCTCGGTGCAGTACTTC CASSEGGGASVQYF
. TRBJ1-4 few TRBV4-1 TGCGCCAGCAGCCAAGATCCCCGAAATGAAAAACTGTTTTTT CASSQDPRNEKLFF
. TRBJ2-3 many TRBV7-6 TGTGCCAGCAGCTTAGGTGGTTGGGTTCGCACAGATACGCAGTATTTT CASSLGGWVRTDTQYF